Listed here is a single T cell receptor beta chain. Its matching antigen is unknown. Antigen-specific CD4+ T cells expanded by the ViraFEST assay with viral peptide pools were then sequenced. It was after roughly 11 days of culture that CD4+ T cells were isolated. Each person got two doses of an mRNA SARS-CoV-2 vaccine, BNT162b2 or mRNA-1273. Nobody among the vaccine recipients had prior SARS-CoV-2 infection (nucleocapsid antibodies were negative). Wells of roughly 2 million PBMC each were grown with 7.5 to 10 IU/ml IL-2 and roughly 9.9 ug/ml peptides. Libraries were prepared by immunoSEQ multiplex PCR; TCRdb keeps only in-frame clonotypes and omits some of them. The sample records roughly 43,000 clones, over 60% being singletons. These data are taken from a study of vaccination effects on CD4 cells after COVID-19. Notes on the study in general: Long after vaccination, the clones induced by infection and by vaccine shrank markedly in size.

The CDR3 contains 11 residues. The germline CDR1 and CDR2 sequences are DFQATT and SNEGSKA (reference sequence). V dropped 2 bases and J dropped 5 bases, with 4 bases sitting between them. The chain employs TRBV20-1 and TRBJ2-1; D is undetermined. The sample in question was CD4+ T cells from PBMCs cultured with HCoV-OC43 spike peptides, obtained after COVID-19 vaccination. Described subset: HCoV-OC43 spike overlapping peptide pool stimulation. The receptor was isolated from a human donor who received a COVID-19 vaccine. The CDR3 nucleotides are TGCAGTGCTAGATCGGACAATGAGCAGTTCTTC. Residues: CSARSDNEQFF.